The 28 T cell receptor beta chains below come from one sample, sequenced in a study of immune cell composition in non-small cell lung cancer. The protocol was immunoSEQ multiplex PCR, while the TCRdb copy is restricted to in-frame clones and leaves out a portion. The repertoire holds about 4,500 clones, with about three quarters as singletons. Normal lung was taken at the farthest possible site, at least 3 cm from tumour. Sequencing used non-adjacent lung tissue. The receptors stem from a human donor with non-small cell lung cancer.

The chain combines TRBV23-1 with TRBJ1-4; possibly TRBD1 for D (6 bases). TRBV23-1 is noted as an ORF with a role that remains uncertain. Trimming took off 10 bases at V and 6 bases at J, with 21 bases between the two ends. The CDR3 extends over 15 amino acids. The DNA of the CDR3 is TGCGCCATGAATAAAGCCAGGGGCTCGGATGAAAAACTGTTTTTT. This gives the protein CAMNKARGSDEKLFF.

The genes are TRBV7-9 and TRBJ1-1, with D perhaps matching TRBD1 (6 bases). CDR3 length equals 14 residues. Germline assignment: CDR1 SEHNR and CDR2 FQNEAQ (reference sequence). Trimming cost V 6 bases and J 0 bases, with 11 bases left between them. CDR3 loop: CASREQGVNTEAFF. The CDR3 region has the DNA TGTGCCAGCAGGGAACAGGGCGTGAACACTGAAGCTTTCTTT.

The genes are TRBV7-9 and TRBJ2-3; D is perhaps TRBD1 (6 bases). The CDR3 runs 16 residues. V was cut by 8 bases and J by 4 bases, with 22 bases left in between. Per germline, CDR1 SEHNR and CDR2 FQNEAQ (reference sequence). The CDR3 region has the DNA TGTGCCAGCGGGTCTTTCGGGCAGGGGTCCGCAGATACGCAGTATTTT. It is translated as CASGSFGQGSADTQYF.

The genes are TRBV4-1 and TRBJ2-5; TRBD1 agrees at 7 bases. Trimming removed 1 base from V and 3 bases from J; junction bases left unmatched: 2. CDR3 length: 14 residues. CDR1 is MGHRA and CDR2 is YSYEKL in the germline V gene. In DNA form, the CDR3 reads TGCGCCAGCAGCCAAGGGCAGGGGGAAGAGACCCAGTACTTC. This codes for CASSQGQGEETQYF.

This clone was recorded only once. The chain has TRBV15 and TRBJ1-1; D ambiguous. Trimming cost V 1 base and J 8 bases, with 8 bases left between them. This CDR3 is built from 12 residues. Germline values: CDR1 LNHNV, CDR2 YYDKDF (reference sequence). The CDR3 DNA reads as TGTGCCACCAGCAGAGTAAAGGCCGAAGCTTTCTTT. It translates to CATSRVKAEAFF.

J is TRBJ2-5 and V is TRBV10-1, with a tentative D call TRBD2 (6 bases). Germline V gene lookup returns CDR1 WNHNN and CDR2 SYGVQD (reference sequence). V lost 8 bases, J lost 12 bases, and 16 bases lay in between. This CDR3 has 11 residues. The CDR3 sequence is CASGEVALEYF. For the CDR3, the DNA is TGCGCCAGCGGGGAGGTAGCTCTTGAGTACTTC.

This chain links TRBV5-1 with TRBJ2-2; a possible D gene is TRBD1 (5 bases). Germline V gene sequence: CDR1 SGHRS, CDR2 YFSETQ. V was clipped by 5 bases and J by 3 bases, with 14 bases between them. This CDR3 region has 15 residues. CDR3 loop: CASRPTVLHTGELFF. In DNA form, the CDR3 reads TGCGCCAGCAGACCGACAGTCTTGCACACCGGGGAGCTGTTTTTT.

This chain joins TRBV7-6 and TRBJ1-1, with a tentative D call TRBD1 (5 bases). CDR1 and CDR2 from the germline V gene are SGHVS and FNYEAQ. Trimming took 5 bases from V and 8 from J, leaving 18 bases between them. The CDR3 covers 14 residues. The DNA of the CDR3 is TGTGCCAGCAGCCTGAACCCAGGGCAGGAGGAAGCTTTCTTT. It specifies CASSLNPGQEEAFF.

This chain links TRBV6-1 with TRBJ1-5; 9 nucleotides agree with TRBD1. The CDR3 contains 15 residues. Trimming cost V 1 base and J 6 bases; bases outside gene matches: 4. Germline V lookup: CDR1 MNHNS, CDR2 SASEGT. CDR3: CASSEGDRVGQPQHF. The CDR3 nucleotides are TGTGCCAGCAGTGAAGGGGACAGGGTAGGTCAGCCCCAGCATTTT.

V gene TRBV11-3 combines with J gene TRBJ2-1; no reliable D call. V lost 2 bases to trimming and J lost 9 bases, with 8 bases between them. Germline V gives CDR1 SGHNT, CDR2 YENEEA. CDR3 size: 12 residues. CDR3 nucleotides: TGTGCCAGCAGCTTACAGTTGGGTGAGCAGTTCTTC. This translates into CASSLQLGEQFF.

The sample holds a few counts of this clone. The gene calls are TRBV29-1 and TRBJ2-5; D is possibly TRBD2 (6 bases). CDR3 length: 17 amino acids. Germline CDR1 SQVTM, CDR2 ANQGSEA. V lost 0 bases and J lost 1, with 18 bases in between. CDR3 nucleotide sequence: TGCAGCGTTGAAGATCGGAGGGAACATAGAACCCAAGAGACCCAGTACTTC. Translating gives CSVEDRREHRTQETQYF.

CDR3 in amino acids: CASSSPTGGAFF. The CDR3 bases are TGTGCCAGCAGCTCTCCTACGGGGGGAGCTTTCTTT. The chain is built from TRBV11-1 and TRBJ1-1; D perhaps matches TRBD1 (5 bases). Germline V gene lookup returns CDR1 SGHAT and CDR2 FQDESV (reference sequence). CDR3 length: 12 residues. Trimming removed 4 bases at V and 10 bases at J, with 13 bases between.

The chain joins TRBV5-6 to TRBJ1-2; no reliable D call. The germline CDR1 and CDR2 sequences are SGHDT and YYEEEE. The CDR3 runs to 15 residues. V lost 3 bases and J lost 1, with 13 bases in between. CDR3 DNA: TGTGCCAGCAGCTCATGGACGGTTCGTAACTATGGCTACACCTTC. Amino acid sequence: CASSSWTVRNYGYTF.

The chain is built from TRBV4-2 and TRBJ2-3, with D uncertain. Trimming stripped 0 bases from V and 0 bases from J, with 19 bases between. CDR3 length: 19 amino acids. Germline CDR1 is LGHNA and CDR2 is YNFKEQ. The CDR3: CASSQEPSIGGVSTDTQYF. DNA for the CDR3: TGTGCCAGCAGCCAAGAGCCTAGTATAGGTGGAGTTAGCACAGATACGCAGTATTTT.

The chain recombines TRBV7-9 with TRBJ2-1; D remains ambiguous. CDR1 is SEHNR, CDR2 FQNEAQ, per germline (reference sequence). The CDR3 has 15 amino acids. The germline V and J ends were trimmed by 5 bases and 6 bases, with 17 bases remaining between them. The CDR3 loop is CASSHPFSGPNEQFF. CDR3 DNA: TGTGCCAGCAGCCACCCGTTTAGTGGGCCCAATGAGCAGTTCTTC.

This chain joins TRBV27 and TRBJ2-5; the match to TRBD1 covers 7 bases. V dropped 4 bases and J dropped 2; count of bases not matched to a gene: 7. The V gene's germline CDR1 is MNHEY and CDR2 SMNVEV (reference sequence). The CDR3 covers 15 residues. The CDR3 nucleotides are TGTGCCAGCAGTTCGAACGGACAGGTACAAGAGACCCAGTACTTC. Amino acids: CASSSNGQVQETQYF.

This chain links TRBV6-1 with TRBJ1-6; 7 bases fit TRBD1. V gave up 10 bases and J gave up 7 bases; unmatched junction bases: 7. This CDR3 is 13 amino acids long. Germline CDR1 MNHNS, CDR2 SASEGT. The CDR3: CATSGQINSPLHF. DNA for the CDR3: TGTGCCACCTCGGGACAGATAAATTCACCCCTCCACTTT.

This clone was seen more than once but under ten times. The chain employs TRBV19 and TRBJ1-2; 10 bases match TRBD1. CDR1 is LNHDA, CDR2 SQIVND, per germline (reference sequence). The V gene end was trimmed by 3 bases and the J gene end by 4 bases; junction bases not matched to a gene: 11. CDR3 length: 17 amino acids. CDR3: CASSIDGGTGALYGYTF. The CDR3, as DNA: TGTGCCAGTAGTATTGACGGGGGGACAGGGGCCCTCTATGGCTACACCTTC.

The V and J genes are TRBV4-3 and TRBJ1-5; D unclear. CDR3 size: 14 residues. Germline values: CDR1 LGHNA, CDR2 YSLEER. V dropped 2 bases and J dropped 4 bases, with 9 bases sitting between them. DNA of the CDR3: TGCGCCAGCAGCCAAAGCTTACAGAATCAGCCCCAGCATTTT. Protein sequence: CASSQSLQNQPQHF.

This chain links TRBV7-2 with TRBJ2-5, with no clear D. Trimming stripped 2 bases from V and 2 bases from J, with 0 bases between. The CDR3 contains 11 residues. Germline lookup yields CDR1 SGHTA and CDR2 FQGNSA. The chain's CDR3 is CASSLQETQYF. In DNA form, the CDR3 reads TGTGCCAGCAGCTTACAAGAGACCCAGTACTTC. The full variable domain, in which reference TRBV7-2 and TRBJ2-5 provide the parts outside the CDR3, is GAGVSQSPSNKVTEKGKDVELRCDPISGHTALYWYRQSLGQGLEFLIYFQGNSAPDKSGLPSDRFSAERTGGSVSTLTIQRTQQEDSAVYLCASSLQETQYFGPGTRLLVL.

CDR3 DNA: TGTGCCAGCAGCGTACAGGGTTTCACTGAAGCTTTCTTT. It codes for CASSVQGFTEAFF. The V and J genes are TRBV9 and TRBJ1-1; a possible D gene is TRBD1 (5 bases). CDR1 SGDLS and CDR2 YYNGEE come from the germline V gene. Trimming stripped 1 base from V and 4 bases from J, with 8 bases between. This CDR3 spans 13 amino acids.

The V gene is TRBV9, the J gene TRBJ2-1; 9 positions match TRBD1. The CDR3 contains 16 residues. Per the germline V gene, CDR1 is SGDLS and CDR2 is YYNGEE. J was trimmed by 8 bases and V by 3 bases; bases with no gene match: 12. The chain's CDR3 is CASSATRTGENDEQFF. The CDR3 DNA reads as TGTGCCAGCAGCGCAACCAGGACAGGGGAGAACGATGAGCAGTTCTTC.

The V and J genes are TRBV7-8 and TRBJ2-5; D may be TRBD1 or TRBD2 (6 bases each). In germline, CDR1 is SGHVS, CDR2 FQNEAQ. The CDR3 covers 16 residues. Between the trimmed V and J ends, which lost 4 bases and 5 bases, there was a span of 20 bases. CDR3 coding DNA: TGTGCCAGCAGCTCCCGGGACGGGGGCTTTGGGGAGACCCAGTACTTC. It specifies CASSSRDGGFGETQYF. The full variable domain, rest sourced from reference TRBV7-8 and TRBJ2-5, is GAGVSQSPRYKVAKRGQDVALRCDPISGHVSLFWYQQALGQGPEFLTYFQNEAQLDKSGLPSDRFFAERPEGSVSTLKIQRTQQEDSAVYLCASSSRDGGFGETQYFGPGTRLLVL.

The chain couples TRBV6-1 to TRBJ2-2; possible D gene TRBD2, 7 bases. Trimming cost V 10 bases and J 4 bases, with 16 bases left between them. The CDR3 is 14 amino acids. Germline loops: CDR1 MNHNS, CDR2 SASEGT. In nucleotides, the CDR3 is TGTGCCACCTATTACAGGGAGGGCACCGGGGAGCTGTTTTTT. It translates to CATYYREGTGELFF.

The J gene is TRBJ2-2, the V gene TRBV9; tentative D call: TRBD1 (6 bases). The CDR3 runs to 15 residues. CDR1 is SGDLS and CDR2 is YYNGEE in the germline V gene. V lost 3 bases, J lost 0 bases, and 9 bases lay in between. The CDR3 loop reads CASSDRTANTGELFF. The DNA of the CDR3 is TGTGCCAGCAGCGATAGGACAGCGAACACCGGGGAGCTGTTTTTT.

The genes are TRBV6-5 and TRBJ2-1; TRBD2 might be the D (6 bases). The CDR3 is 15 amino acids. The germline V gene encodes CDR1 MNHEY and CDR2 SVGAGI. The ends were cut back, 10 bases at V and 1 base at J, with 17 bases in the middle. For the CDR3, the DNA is TGTGCCACCCTCCGCGGGCTAGCGTCCTACAATGAGCAGTTCTTC. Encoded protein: CATLRGLASYNEQFF.

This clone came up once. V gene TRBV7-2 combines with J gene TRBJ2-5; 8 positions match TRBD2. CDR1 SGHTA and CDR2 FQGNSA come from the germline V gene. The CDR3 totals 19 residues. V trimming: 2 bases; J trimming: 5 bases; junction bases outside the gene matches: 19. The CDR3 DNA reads TGTGCCAGCAGCTTAAAGGGTGGGCGGGGGGATCTGGAGGAGGAGACCCAGTACTTC. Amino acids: CASSLKGGRGDLEEETQYF. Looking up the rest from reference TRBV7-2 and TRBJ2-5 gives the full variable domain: GAGVSQSPSNKVTEKGKDVELRCDPISGHTALYWYRQSLGQGLEFLIYFQGNSAPDKSGLPSDRFSAERTGGSVSTLTIQRTQQEDSAVYLCASSLKGGRGDLEEETQYFGPGTRLLVL.

The CDR3, as DNA: TGCAGTGCAGAGGGCGATACGCAGTATTTT. Translation gives CSAEGDTQYF. The rearrangement uses TRBV20-1 and TRBJ2-3; possibly TRBD2 for D (5 bases). Germline CDR1 is DFQATT and CDR2 is SNEGSKA (reference sequence). This CDR3 is built from 10 residues. The V gene lost 6 bases and the J gene lost 6 bases, with 7 bases spanning the gap.